This T cell receptor (beta chain) was obtained from a study of cytomegalovirus exposure and HLA in healthy donors. Trimming took 4 bases from V and 1 from J, leaving 10 bases between them. The CDR3 extends over 14 amino acids. Germline V gene lookup returns CDR1 SGHDN and CDR2 FVKESK. A multiplex PCR was run with 60 Vbeta primers and 13 Jbeta primers. Clones were read by immunoSEQ multiplex PCR, and TCRdb kept only the in-frame ones, dropping some. The repertoire holds over 200,000 clones, with roughly 80% as singletons. Healthy bone marrow donors made up the cohort. This TCR was sampled from a woman between 40 and 55 years old in good health and CMV-seropositive. The chain uses TRBV14 and TRBJ1-1; D uncertain. Material for sequencing was PBMCs. The CDR3, as DNA: TGTGCCAGCAGCCCCCGGGGAGAGAACACTGAAGCTTTCTTT. Translating gives CASSPRGENTEAFF.